Each of the 24 T cell receptor beta chains below was sequenced from the same sample in a study of blood T cell repertoires in COVID-19 (TCRdb year 2020). Libraries were constructed by the immunoSEQ multiplex PCR assay. The table comes from immuneACCESS by way of TCRdb, which keeps in-frame sequences with V and J called. Part of the clones is missing from these tables; in studies checked, under half for an unresolved V gene and the rest for unknown reasons. The sample table lists around 94,000 clones, roughly 80% of them with a count of one. The ten largest clones capture approximately 9.9% of the sample. Sequencing was performed on peripheral blood. These receptors came from a man in his fifties or sixties with active or convalescent COVID-19.

This clone was detected ten times or more. V is TRBV25-1 and J is TRBJ1-5; 8 nucleotides align to TRBD1. The ends lost 3 bases at V and 6 bases at J; junction bases unmatched: 7. Germline CDR1 is MGHDK and CDR2 is SYGVNS. The CDR3 contains 15 residues. CDR3 protein: CASSEGAGGIQPQHF. In DNA form, the CDR3 reads TGTGCCAGCAGTGAGGGGGCAGGGGGCATTCAGCCCCAGCATTTT.

V gene TRBV5-1 combines with J gene TRBJ2-7; 9 bases fit TRBD1. The germline V gene has CDR1 SGHRS and CDR2 YFSETQ. This CDR3 is 21 amino acids long. V gave up 4 bases and J gave up 5 bases; unmatched junction bases: 28. Here the CDR3 DNA reads TGCGCCAGCAGCCTACTGCCCGGACAGGGGAGACCAGACATCGGATTTGACGAGCAGTACTTC. Protein: CASSLLPGQGRPDIGFDEQYF.

V gene TRBV7-2 combines with J gene TRBJ2-2; no clear D gene. The CDR3 runs 16 residues. In germline, CDR1 is SGHTA, CDR2 FQGNSA. The germline V and J ends were trimmed by 2 bases and 1 base, with 11 bases remaining between them. CDR3 residues: CASSLKFGGNTGELFF. CDR3 DNA sequence: TGTGCCAGCAGCTTAAAATTCGGTGGGAACACCGGGGAGCTGTTTTTT.

This clone has a handful of counts. V is TRBV5-1 and J is TRBJ2-7; no firm D call. This CDR3 is 14 amino acids long. V was shortened by 3 bases and J by 3 bases, with 13 bases between the two germline ends. Germline V gives CDR1 SGHRS, CDR2 YFSETQ. The CDR3 nucleotides read TGCGCCAGCAGCTCCCCCAGTGGAGACTACGAGCAGTACGTC. This encodes CASSSPSGDYEQYV.

The chain is built from TRBV29-1 and TRBJ2-2, with TRBD2 identical over 7 bases. The germline V gene has CDR1 SQVTM and CDR2 ANQGSEA. The CDR3 has 14 residues. V gave up 6 bases and J gave up 0 bases; unmatched junction bases: 4. The CDR3 region has the DNA TGCAGCGTCGCTAGCGGACCGAACACCGGGGAGCTGTTTTTT. Its protein product is CSVASGPNTGELFF.

The chain combines TRBV9 with TRBJ2-7; 9 nucleotides line up with TRBD2. This CDR3 has 15 amino acids. After removal of 0 bases from V and 3 bases from J, the junction contained 4 bases not matched to a gene. Germline CDR1 reads SGDLS; CDR2 reads YYNGEE. CDR3 amino acids: CASSVGSGRYYEQYF. As DNA, the CDR3 is TGTGCCAGCAGCGTAGGGAGCGGGAGGTACTACGAGCAGTACTTC.

V usage is TRBV6-1 and J usage is TRBJ2-7; D call uncertain. The germline CDR1 and CDR2 sequences are MNHNS and SASEGT. V lost 0 bases and J 6 bases, leaving 6 bases between the germline ends. This CDR3 region has 12 residues. The CDR3 spells CASSEAHSEQYV. CDR3 coding DNA: TGTGCCAGCAGTGAAGCACACAGCGAGCAGTACGTC.

The chain recombines TRBV10-3 with TRBJ2-5; D is perhaps TRBD1 (5 bases). Per germline, CDR1 ENHRY and CDR2 SYGVKD. The CDR3 consists of 17 residues. Trimming left V 0 bases short and J 3 bases short, with 17 bases between. The CDR3 sequence is CAISESSLGQEKETQYF. CDR3 nucleotides: TGTGCCATCAGTGAGTCAAGTTTAGGACAAGAAAAAGAGACCCAGTACTTC.

The V call is TRBV7-9, the J call TRBJ1-2; 7 bases fit TRBD1. Germline CDR1 SEHNR, CDR2 FQNEAQ (reference sequence). The CDR3 contains 14 residues. Losses at the gene ends were 5 bases for V and 6 bases for J; bases not matched to a gene: 9. CDR3 protein: CASSPPLDRDGYTF. The CDR3 coding sequence is TGTGCCAGCAGCCCTCCCCTCGACAGGGATGGCTACACCTTC.

V gene TRBV5-1 combines with J gene TRBJ1-6; D may be TRBD1 (5 bases). The germline CDR1 and CDR2 sequences are SGHRS and YFSETQ. Trimming left V 1 base short and J 10 bases short, with 15 bases between. The CDR3 sequence is 15 residues long. DNA of the CDR3: TGCGCCAGCAGCTTGCTACCGGGGGGGGGATCACCCCTCCACTTT. This codes for CASSLLPGGGSPLHF.

J is TRBJ1-5 and V is TRBV28, with D possibly matching TRBD1 (5 bases). Trimming took off 6 bases at V and 7 bases at J, with 10 bases between the two ends. The CDR3 covers 12 residues. Germline-derived CDR1 and CDR2 are MDHEN and SYDVKM. CDR3 protein: CASSTGRQPQHF. CDR3 DNA: TGTGCCAGCAGCACAGGCCGGCAGCCCCAGCATTTT.

In this sample, this clone turned up a few times. This sample includes further DNA sequences coding for the same CDR3. The chain recombines TRBV6-5 with TRBJ1-5, with a tentative D call TRBD1 (6 bases). The V end lost 5 bases, the J end lost 2 bases, and 13 bases lay between the germline ends. Germline CDR1 is MNHEY and CDR2 is SVGAGI. The length of the CDR3 is 15 residues. CDR3 nucleotide sequence: TGTGCCAGCAGTCCCAGGGGACGGGGCAATCAGCCCCAGCATTTT. Amino acids: CASSPRGRGNQPQHF.

The chain joins TRBV30 to TRBJ2-7; 8 bases fit TRBD2. The CDR3 covers 13 residues. The J segment lost 0 bases and the V segment lost 5 bases, leaving 3 bases of the junction unmatched. Germline lookup yields CDR1 GTSNPN and CDR2 SVGIG (reference sequence). CDR3 in DNA: TGTGCCTGGCATAGCGGGATCTCCTACGAGCAGTACTTC. The encoded protein is CAWHSGISYEQYF.

The gene calls are TRBV6-5 and TRBJ1-2, with D tentatively TRBD1 (6 bases). The CDR3 has 14 residues. In germline, CDR1 is MNHEY, CDR2 SVGAGI. The V end was cut by 4 bases, the J end by 2 bases, with 11 bases between. CDR3 in amino acids: CASSFRGPNYGYTF. The DNA for the CDR3 is TGTGCCAGCAGTTTCAGGGGACCAAACTATGGCTACACCTTC.

The J gene is TRBJ2-7, the V gene TRBV11-2; 13 bases agree with TRBD2. V shed 4 bases and J 6 bases; nucleotides not matched to a gene: 6. The CDR3 is made up of 15 amino acids. The germline gives CDR1 SGHAT, CDR2 FQNNGV. CDR3 sequence (DNA): TGTGCCAGCAGCTCAGGACTAGCGGGAGCTCTCGAGCAGTACGTC. Protein product: CASSSGLAGALEQYV.

This chain connects TRBV6-2 or TRBV6-3 to TRBJ1-2; 10 bases match TRBD1. This CDR3 spans 15 amino acids. The ends lost 0 bases at V and 6 bases at J; junction bases unmatched: 4. From germline, CDR1 is MNHEY and CDR2 SVGEGT. CDR3 loop: CASSYSGTGVNGYTF. CDR3 coding DNA: TGTGCCAGCAGTTACTCCGGGACAGGGGTAAATGGCTACACCTTC.

The chain is built from TRBV11-2 and TRBJ2-1, with 8 nucleotides matching TRBD1. Germline values: CDR1 SGHAT, CDR2 FQNNGV. J gave up 9 bases and V 3 bases, and 4 bases lay outside the gene matches. The CDR3 runs to 13 residues. CDR3 bases: TGTGCCAGCAGCTTCAGGGGGCGCACTGAGCAGTTCTTC. This sequence encodes CASSFRGRTEQFF. The complete variable domain, with remaining parts taken from reference TRBV11-2 and TRBJ2-1, reads EAGVAQSPRYKIIEKRQSVAFWCNPISGHATLYWYQQILGQGPKLLIQFQNNGVVDDSQLPKDRFSAERLKGVDSTLKIQPAKLEDSAVYLCASSFRGRTEQFFGPGTRLTVL.

The chain recombines TRBV2 with TRBJ2-3; perhaps TRBD1 as D (5 bases). The CDR3 runs 16 residues. Germline CDR1 reads SNHLY; CDR2 reads FYNNEI. V was cut by 3 bases and J by 2 bases, with 15 bases left in between. For the CDR3, the DNA is TGTGCCAGCAGTGACGGCCGGCAGGGCCACACAGATACGCAGTATTTT. Translating it yields CASSDGRQGHTDTQYF.

CDR3 residues: CASSIAQGWAGELFF. Here the CDR3 DNA reads TGTGCCAGTAGTATAGCCCAGGGATGGGCCGGGGAGCTGTTTTTT. This chain connects TRBV19 to TRBJ2-2, with a tentative D call TRBD1 (5 bases). Per germline, CDR1 LNHDA and CDR2 SQIVND (reference sequence). V lost 1 base to trimming and J lost 6 bases, with 12 bases between them. The CDR3 length is 15 residues.

This clone is a singleton in its sample. This chain joins TRBV5-1 and TRBJ1-5; D is undetermined. Trimming took 0 bases from V and 2 from J, leaving 9 bases between them. Germline lookup yields CDR1 SGHRS and CDR2 YFSETQ. This CDR3 comprises 15 residues. The CDR3 is CASSLGEGRNQPQHF. The CDR3 DNA reads TGCGCCAGCAGCTTGGGGGAGGGTCGCAATCAGCCCCAGCATTTT.

The chain has TRBV6-2 or TRBV6-3 and TRBJ2-7, with 8 nucleotides matching TRBD2. The germline gives CDR1 MNHEY, CDR2 SVGEGT. J lost 0 bases, V lost 6 bases, and 7 bases had no gene match. The CDR3 length is 15 residues. The CDR3 sequence: CASSKRGTSSYEQYV. The CDR3 nucleotides are TGTGCCAGCAGCAAAAGGGGGACTAGCTCCTACGAGCAGTACGTC.

The rearrangement uses TRBV7-9 and TRBJ2-5, with 7 nucleotides matching TRBD1. CDR1 is SEHNR and CDR2 is FQNEAQ in the germline V gene (reference sequence). The CDR3 runs to 13 residues. With 5 bases clipped from V and 4 bases from J, the junction kept 4 bases outside the gene matches. The CDR3 here is CASSPRQGETQYF. CDR3 nucleotide sequence: TGTGCCAGCAGCCCCCGACAGGGAGAGACCCAGTACTTC.

In regard to this clone: Germline is not matched at one junction end, which may reflect a read error. The CDR3 here is CASSFSGGETQYF. The DNA for the CDR3 is TGTGCTAGCAGCTTTAGCGGGGGGGAGACCCAGTACTTC. The chain couples TRBV7-7 to TRBJ2-5; TRBD2 matches 10 bases. The CDR3 totals 13 residues. CDR1 is SSHAT and CDR2 is FNYEAQ in the germline V gene (reference sequence).

This clone occurred once. This chain joins TRBV6-6 and TRBJ1-2, with D possibly TRBD1 on 5 matching bases. CDR1 and CDR2 from the germline V gene are MNHNY and SVGAGI (reference sequence). This CDR3 region has 14 residues. V was clipped by 2 bases and J by 4 bases, with 11 bases between them. CDR3 region: CASSYQTGFYGYTF. The CDR3 DNA sequence: TGTGCCAGCAGTTACCAAACAGGCTTCTATGGCTACACCTTC.